Below, 21 T cell receptor beta chains from the same sample are listed, as sequenced in a study of tumour-infiltrating T cells in Burkitt lymphoma (dated by TCRdb to about 2020). Libraries came from the immunoSEQ multiplex PCR assay. The table comes from immuneACCESS by way of TCRdb, which keeps in-frame sequences with V and J called. Part of the clones is missing from these tables; in studies checked, under half for an unresolved V gene and the rest for unknown reasons. This sample holds approximately 46,000 clones; about a third were observed only once. Around 3% of the sample rests with the top ten. The sample comprised tumor tissue. These receptors were collected from a human donor with Burkitt lymphoma.

This rearrangement joins TRBV5-4 to TRBJ2-7; 9 bases line up with TRBD1. With 5 bases clipped from V and 0 bases from J, the junction kept 3 bases outside the gene matches. Germline assignment: CDR1 SGHNT and CDR2 YYREEE (reference sequence). CDR3 length equals 14 residues. The CDR3 DNA is TGTGCCAGCAGTAAGGACAGGGGCTCCTACGAGCAGTACTTC. This encodes CASSKDRGSYEQYF.

This chain joins TRBV2 and TRBJ1-1, with TRBD1 matching 8 bases. The CDR3 is 13 residues long. Trimming cost V 3 bases and J 9 bases; bases outside gene matches: 6. Germline CDR1 and CDR2: SNHLY and FYNNEI. The DNA of the CDR3 is TGTGCCAGCAGTGAGGGACAGGACCTAAAAGCTTTCTTT. As protein: CASSEGQDLKAFF. The full variable domain, completed using reference TRBV2 and TRBJ1-1, is EPEVTQTPSHQVTQMGQEVILRCVPISNHLYFYWYRQILGQKVEFLVSFYNNEISEKSEIFDDQFSVERPDGSNFTLKIRSTKLEDSAMYFCASSEGQDLKAFFGQGTRLTVV.

This clone came up a few times. V is TRBV25-1 and J is TRBJ1-3; possible D gene TRBD1, 5 bases. Deletions cut 2 bases from V and 4 bases from J, with 12 bases between. Germline V gives CDR1 MGHDK, CDR2 SYGVNS. The CDR3 spans 15 residues. The CDR3 is CASSEVGAMGNTIYF. The CDR3 DNA reads TGTGCCAGCAGTGAAGTTGGGGCCATGGGAAACACCATATATTTT.

The genes are TRBV5-1 and TRBJ1-1; TRBD1 agrees at 8 bases. The CDR3 runs 15 residues. With V trimmed by 3 bases and J by 1 base, 5 bases remained unmatched. Germline V gives CDR1 SGHRS, CDR2 YFSETQ. DNA for the CDR3: TGCGCCAGCAGCTCCCCCGACAGGGGGAACACTGAAGCTTTCTTT. Translation gives CASSSPDRGNTEAFF.

This clone was seen more than once but under ten times. This chain connects TRBV6-1 to TRBJ2-7; D is undetermined. This CDR3 region has 12 residues. With 1 base removed from V and 5 bases from J, the gap between germline ends came to 6 bases. Germline V gene lookup returns CDR1 MNHNS and CDR2 SASEGT. The CDR3 coding sequence is TGTGCCAGCAGTGAAGTTGGAGACGAGCAGTACTTC. It translates to CASSEVGDEQYF.

This clone was found once. This chain links TRBV4-1 with TRBJ1-2; possible D gene TRBD1, 5 bases. V was pared by 4 bases and J by 6 bases, with 18 bases between. Germline CDR1 is MGHRA and CDR2 is YSYEKL. The CDR3 loop spans 15 amino acids. In nucleotides, the CDR3 is TGCGCCAGCAGCCGAGCCTCGGGGGAGTATCATGGCTACACCTTC. Translating gives CASSRASGEYHGYTF.

This sequence joins TRBV11-2 and TRBJ1-6, with a tentative D call TRBD1 (6 bases). The CDR3 consists of 15 residues. Germline V gene lookup returns CDR1 SGHAT and CDR2 FQNNGV. V was shortened by 5 bases and J by 7 bases, with 15 bases between the two germline ends. CDR3 nucleotide sequence: TGTGCCAGCAGCCTACCGGGACACGTCAATTCACCCCTCCACTTT. It codes for CASSLPGHVNSPLHF.

A few counts support this clone. The chain combines TRBV7-9 with TRBJ2-5; perhaps D is TRBD1 or TRBD2 (5 bases each). The CDR3 is 17 residues long. The germline V and J ends were trimmed by 2 bases and 9 bases, with 25 bases remaining between them. In germline, CDR1 is SEHNR, CDR2 FQNEAQ (reference sequence). The CDR3 DNA reads TGTGCCAGCAGCTTAAGGGGACGGCCGCCCTTAATCGGGTCCCAGTACTTC. Protein sequence: CASSLRGRPPLIGSQYF.

This chain uses TRBV29-1 with TRBJ2-4; 13 bases align to TRBD2. V lost 4 bases to trimming and J lost 10 bases; unmatched junction nucleotides: 7. CDR1 SQVTM and CDR2 ANQGSEA come from the germline V gene. This CDR3 is built from 14 residues. CDR3 nucleotides: TGCAGCGTTGTTGGGGTGACTAGCGGGGGGATTCAGTACTTC. It is translated as CSVVGVTSGGIQYF. The full variable domain, rest sourced from reference TRBV29-1 and TRBJ2-4, is SAVISQKPSRDICQRGTSLTIQCQVDSQVTMMFWYRQQPGQSLTLIATANQGSEATYESGFVIDKFPISRPNLTFSTLTVSNMSPEDSSIYLCSVVGVTSGGIQYFGAGTRLSVL.

V and J are TRBV6-5 and TRBJ1-6; D is perhaps TRBD1 (6 bases). This CDR3 has 15 residues. From germline, CDR1 is MNHEY and CDR2 SVGAGI. V shed 6 bases and J shed 9 bases, with 18 bases lying between them. The CDR3 sequence is CASRPQTGGGSPLHF. CDR3 nucleotide sequence: TGTGCCAGCAGACCTCAAACAGGAGGGGGTTCACCCCTCCACTTT.

The rearrangement links TRBV7-3 to TRBJ2-2; D ambiguous. In germline, CDR1 is SGHTA, CDR2 FQGTGA. V was cut by 6 bases and J by 6 bases, with 11 bases left in between. CDR3 size: 13 residues. The CDR3 nucleotides are TGTGCCAGCAGGCGACGGGCGGCCGGGGAGCTGTTTTTT. It encodes CASRRRAAGELFF. The full variable domain, rest sourced from reference TRBV7-3 and TRBJ2-2, is GAGVSQTPSNKVTEKGKYVELRCDPISGHTALYWYRQSLGQGPEFLIYFQGTGAADDSGLPNDRFFAVRPEGSVSTLKIQRTERGDSAVYLCASRRRAAGELFFGEGSRLTVL.

The chain employs TRBV4-2 and TRBJ1-6, with a possible D match to TRBD1 (5 bases). Trimming pared 4 bases from V and 4 bases from J, leaving 14 bases between. This CDR3 region has 16 residues. The germline CDR1 and CDR2 sequences are LGHNA and YNFKEQ. DNA for the CDR3: TGTGCCAGCAGCCTGGGGACCGTAGGATATAATTCACCCCTCCACTTT. Translating gives CASSLGTVGYNSPLHF.

V is TRBV29-1 and J is TRBJ1-1, with D tentatively TRBD1 (5 bases). Trimming pared 4 bases from V and 0 bases from J, leaving 15 bases between. Germline V gives CDR1 SQVTM, CDR2 ANQGSEA. The CDR3 consists of 15 residues. The CDR3 protein is CSVAPLTAMNTEAFF. CDR3 in DNA: TGCAGCGTTGCCCCTTTGACAGCGATGAACACTGAAGCTTTCTTT.

This clone was counted only a few times. The rearrangement uses TRBV10-2 and TRBJ2-5; D uncertain. CDR1 WSHSY and CDR2 SAAADI come from the germline V gene. V was cut by 1 base and J by 3 bases, with 9 bases left in between. The length of the CDR3 is 14 residues. CDR3 loop: CASSEFTYKETQYF. The CDR3 nucleotides are TGCGCCAGCAGTGAGTTCACTTACAAAGAGACCCAGTACTTC.

This clone came up a few times. The gene calls are TRBV4-1 and TRBJ1-6; D unresolved. Germline V gene data show CDR1 as MGHRA and CDR2 as YSYEKL. This CDR3 contains 13 residues. V lost 1 base and J 8 bases, leaving 6 bases between the germline ends. The CDR3 DNA follows: TGCGCCAGCAGCCAAGTCGTAGATTCACCCCTCCACTTT. Amino acids: CASSQVVDSPLHF.

The chain recombines TRBV9 with TRBJ2-7; D assignment may be TRBD1 or TRBD2 (7 bases each). Trimming stripped 5 bases from V and 3 bases from J, with 15 bases between. The CDR3 has 14 residues. Germline-derived CDR1 and CDR2 are SGDLS and YYNGEE. This CDR3 reads CASSQGGAGYEQYF. CDR3 sequence (DNA): TGTGCCAGCAGTCAGGGGGGGGCGGGCTACGAGCAGTACTTC.

This clone has just a few counts. The chain joins TRBV5-4 to TRBJ2-3; possible D gene TRBD1, 6 bases. Germline V gene lookup returns CDR1 SGHNT and CDR2 YYREEE (reference sequence). The CDR3 extends over 15 amino acids. Trimming removed 7 bases from V and 2 bases from J, with 17 bases in between. The CDR3 bases are TGTGCCAGCGCAATAGACACAGGGCTCACAGATACGCAGTATTTT. Translation gives CASAIDTGLTDTQYF.

This chain links TRBV6-6 with TRBJ2-3; no reliable D call. V was cut by 0 bases and J by 2 bases, with 6 bases left in between. This CDR3 is built from 14 residues. From germline, CDR1 is MNHNY and CDR2 SVGAGI (reference sequence). CDR3 nucleotide sequence: TGTGCCAGCAGTTACTCGGCCACCACAGATACGCAGTATTTT. The encoded protein is CASSYSATTDTQYF.

The gene calls are TRBV4-2 and TRBJ1-2; D is possibly TRBD1 (5 bases). Germline CDR1 LGHNA, CDR2 YNFKEQ. The CDR3 covers 15 residues. With 0 bases removed from V and 6 bases from J, the gap between germline ends came to 14 bases. The CDR3 nucleotides are TGTGCCAGCAGCCAAGAGGTGTTGGGGGGTGATGGCTACACCTTC. Its translation is CASSQEVLGGDGYTF.

The table lists this clone with a few counts. The chain combines TRBV5-1 with TRBJ1-1; D is ambiguous. CDR3 length equals 15 residues. Germline V gene sequence: CDR1 SGHRS, CDR2 YFSETQ. The ends were cut back, 4 bases at V and 5 bases at J, with 18 bases in the middle. CDR3 protein: CASSLDGSSWTEAFF. The CDR3 region has the DNA TGCGCCAGCAGCCTGGACGGGTCCTCGTGGACTGAAGCTTTCTTT.

This clone is a singleton in its sample. The chain carries TRBV6-1 and TRBJ2-5, with TRBD1 identical over 7 bases. CDR3 length: 13 residues. Germline CDR1 and CDR2: MNHNS and SASEGT. V was clipped by 3 bases and J by 4 bases; unmatched bases: 2. As DNA, the CDR3 is TGTGCCAGCAGTGATAGGGGGCGAGAGACCCAGTACTTC. It codes for CASSDRGRETQYF.